What follows is one T cell receptor beta chain and its context. Its antigen is not known. Trimming took 4 bases from V and 2 from J, leaving 15 bases between them. Germline V gene sequence: CDR1 SGHNT, CDR2 YYREEE (reference sequence). The CDR3 covers 15 residues. The record originates from a study of T cell responses to AZD1222 COVID-19 vaccine. As for the study in general: Second-dose intervals near 4 or 12 weeks were combined. Findings and caveats of the study: There were mostly white British donors and more females than males, and clonal diversity was possibly underestimated. Regions 160-218 and 743-854 held dominance among vaccine-associated CD4 TCRs, which spanned spike. Increases in Spike-specific TCR breadth and depth were seen after two AZD1222 doses.

The table came from immunoSEQ multiplex PCR; TCRdb's copy has only in-frame clones and leaves some out. The sample lists approximately 90,000 clones, approximately 94% occurring once. This TCR was recovered from an adult in good health. This chain links TRBV5-4 with TRBJ1-2; possible D gene TRBD1, 6 bases. The material sequenced was peripheral blood, taken on day 0 of AZD1222 vaccination. The CDR3: CASSARTAPNYGYTF. The CDR3 coding sequence is TGTGCCAGCAGCGCGAGGACAGCCCCGAACTATGGCTACACCTTC.